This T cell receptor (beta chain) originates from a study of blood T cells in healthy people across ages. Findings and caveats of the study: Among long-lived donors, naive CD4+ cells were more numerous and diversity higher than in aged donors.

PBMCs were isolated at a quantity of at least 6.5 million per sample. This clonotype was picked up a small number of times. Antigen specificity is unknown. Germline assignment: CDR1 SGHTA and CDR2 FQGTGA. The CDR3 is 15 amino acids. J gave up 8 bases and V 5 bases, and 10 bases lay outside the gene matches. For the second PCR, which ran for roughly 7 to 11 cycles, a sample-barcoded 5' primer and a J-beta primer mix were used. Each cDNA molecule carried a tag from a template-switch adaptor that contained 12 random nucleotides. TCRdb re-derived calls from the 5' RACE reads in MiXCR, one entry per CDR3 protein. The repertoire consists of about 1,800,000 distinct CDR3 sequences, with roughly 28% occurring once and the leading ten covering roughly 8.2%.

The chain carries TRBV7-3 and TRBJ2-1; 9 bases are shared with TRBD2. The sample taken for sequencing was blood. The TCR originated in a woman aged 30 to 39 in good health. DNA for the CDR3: TGTGCCAGCAGCCCCATAGCGGGGGCCGGGGATGAGCAGTTCTTC. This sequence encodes CASSPIAGAGDEQFF.